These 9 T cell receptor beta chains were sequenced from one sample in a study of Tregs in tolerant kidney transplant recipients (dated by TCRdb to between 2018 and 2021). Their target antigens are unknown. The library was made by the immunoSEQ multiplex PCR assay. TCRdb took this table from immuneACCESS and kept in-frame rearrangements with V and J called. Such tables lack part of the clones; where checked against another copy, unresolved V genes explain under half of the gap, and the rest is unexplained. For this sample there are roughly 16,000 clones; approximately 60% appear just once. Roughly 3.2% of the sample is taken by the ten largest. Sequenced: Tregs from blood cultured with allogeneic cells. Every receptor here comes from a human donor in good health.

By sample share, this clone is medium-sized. For the CDR3, the DNA is TGTGCCTGGAGTGTATACCAGGGCGGTACTGAAGCTTTCTTT. Its translation: CAWSVYQGGTEAFF. The chain has TRBV30 and TRBJ1-1, with D tentatively TRBD1 (5 bases). The CDR3 has 14 residues. Germline lookup yields CDR1 GTSNPN and CDR2 SVGIG (reference sequence). V lost 0 bases and J lost 5, with 13 bases in between.

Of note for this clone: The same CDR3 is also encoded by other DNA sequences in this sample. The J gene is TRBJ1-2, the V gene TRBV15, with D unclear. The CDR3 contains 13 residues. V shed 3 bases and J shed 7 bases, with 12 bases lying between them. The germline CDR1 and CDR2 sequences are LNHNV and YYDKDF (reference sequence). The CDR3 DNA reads TGTGCCACCAGCAGGAGGGAAGGTCGTGGCTACACCTTC. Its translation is CATSRREGRGYTF.

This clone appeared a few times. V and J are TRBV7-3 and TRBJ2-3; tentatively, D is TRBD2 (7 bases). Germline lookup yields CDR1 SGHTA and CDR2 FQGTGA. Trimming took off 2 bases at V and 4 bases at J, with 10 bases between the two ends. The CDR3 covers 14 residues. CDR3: CASSLGGGADTQYF. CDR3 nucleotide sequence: TGTGCCAGCAGCTTAGGAGGGGGGGCAGATACGCAGTATTTT.

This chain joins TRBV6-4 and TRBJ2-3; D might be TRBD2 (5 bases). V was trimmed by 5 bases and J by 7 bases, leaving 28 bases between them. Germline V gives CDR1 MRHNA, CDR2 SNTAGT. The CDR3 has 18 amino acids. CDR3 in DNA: TGTGCCAGCAGTCCAAGTGGGCTATCGACTACAGCACGGAATACGCAGTATTTT. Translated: CASSPSGLSTTARNTQYF.

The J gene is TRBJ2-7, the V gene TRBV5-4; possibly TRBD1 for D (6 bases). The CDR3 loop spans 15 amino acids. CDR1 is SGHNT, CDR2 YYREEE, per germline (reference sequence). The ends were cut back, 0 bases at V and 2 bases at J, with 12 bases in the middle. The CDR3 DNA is TGTGCCAGCAGCTTGGACAGGGCAGGGGCCTACGAGCAGTACTTC. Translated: CASSLDRAGAYEQYF.

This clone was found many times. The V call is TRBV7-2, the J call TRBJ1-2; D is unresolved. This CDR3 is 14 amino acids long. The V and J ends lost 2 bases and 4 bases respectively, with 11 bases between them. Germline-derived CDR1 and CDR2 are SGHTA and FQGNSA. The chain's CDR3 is CASSLILEAYGYTF. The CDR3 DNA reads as TGTGCCAGCAGCTTAATTTTAGAGGCCTATGGCTACACCTTC. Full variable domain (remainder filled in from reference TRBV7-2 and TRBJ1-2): GAGVSQSPSNKVTEKGKDVELRCDPISGHTALYWYRQSLGQGLEFLIYFQGNSAPDKSGLPSDRFSAERTGGSVSTLTIQRTQQEDSAVYLCASSLILEAYGYTFGSGTRLTVV.

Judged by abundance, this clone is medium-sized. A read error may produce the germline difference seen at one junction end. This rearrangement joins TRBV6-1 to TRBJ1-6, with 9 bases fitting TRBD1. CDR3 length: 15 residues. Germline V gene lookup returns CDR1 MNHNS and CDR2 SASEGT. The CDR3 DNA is TGTGCCGGCAGACAGGGGGTTTCATTTAATTCACCCCTCCACTTT. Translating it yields CAGRQGVSFNSPLHF.

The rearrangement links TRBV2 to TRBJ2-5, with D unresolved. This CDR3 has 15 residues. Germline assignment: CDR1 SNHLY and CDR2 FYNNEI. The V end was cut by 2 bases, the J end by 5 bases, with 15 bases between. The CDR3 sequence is CASSERRLEVETQYF. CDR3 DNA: TGTGCCAGCAGTGAAAGGCGTCTAGAAGTCGAGACCCAGTACTTC.

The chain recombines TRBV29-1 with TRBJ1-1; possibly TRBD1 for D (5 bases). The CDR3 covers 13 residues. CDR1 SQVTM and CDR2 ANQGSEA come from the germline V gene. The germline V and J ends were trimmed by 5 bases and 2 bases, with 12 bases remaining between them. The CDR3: CSVSAGLNTEAFF. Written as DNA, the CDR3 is TGCAGCGTTTCGGCAGGGTTAAACACTGAAGCTTTCTTT.